This entry lists 18 T cell receptor beta chains sequenced from one sample in a study of graft-versus-host responses after intestinal transplantation. These TCRs' antigens remain unknown. Only in-frame clones appear in the TCRdb table, and some are missing; sequencing was by immunoSEQ multiplex PCR. Among about 100,000 clones listed, roughly nine tenths were seen once. Specimen: unstimulated CD4+ T cells sorted from spleen or lymph node cells, collected before transplant. These receptors were taken from a human donor who was the organ donor for an intestinal transplant.

The V call is TRBV10-1, the J call TRBJ2-7; no definite D call. V gave up 3 bases and J gave up 4 bases, with 10 bases separating them. The CDR3 spans 13 residues. Germline V lookup: CDR1 WNHNN, CDR2 SYGVQD (reference sequence). The CDR3 reads CASSELYGYEQYF. DNA of the CDR3: TGCGCCAGCAGTGAACTGTATGGGTACGAGCAGTACTTC.

This rearrangement joins TRBV7-8 to TRBJ2-3, with 10 bases matching TRBD2. The CDR3 runs 17 residues. Germline CDR1 and CDR2: SGHVS and FQNEAQ. J lost 2 bases, V lost 3 bases, and 8 bases had no gene match. The CDR3 here is CASSFRVLAGTTDTQYF. DNA of the CDR3: TGTGCCAGCAGCTTTAGGGTACTAGCGGGGACCACAGATACGCAGTATTTT.

This chain connects TRBV2 to TRBJ1-5; weak D call: TRBD1 (5 bases). Trimming pared 6 bases from V and 6 bases from J, leaving 12 bases between. Germline-derived CDR1 and CDR2 are SNHLY and FYNNEI. CDR3 length equals 13 residues. CDR3 sequence: CASSGTGSQPQHF. The CDR3 coding sequence is TGTGCCAGCAGCGGTACAGGCAGTCAGCCCCAGCATTTT.

This clone has a single count. The rearrangement uses TRBV19 and TRBJ1-4; possibly TRBD1 for D (6 bases). CDR1 LNHDA and CDR2 SQIVND come from the germline V gene (reference sequence). Trimming removed 6 bases from V and 2 bases from J, with 13 bases in between. This CDR3 region has 15 residues. In DNA, the CDR3 is TGTGCCAGTAGACCCCGGGGGGCCACTAATGAAAAACTGTTTTTT. It yields the protein CASRPRGATNEKLFF.

The rearrangement links TRBV19 to TRBJ2-6; D is unresolved. Trimming removed 10 bases from V and 1 base from J, with 14 bases in between. The CDR3 is 15 residues long. Germline CDR1 reads LNHDA; CDR2 reads SQIVND (reference sequence). CDR3 in amino acids: CATQKALSGANVLTF. The CDR3 nucleotides are TGTGCCACCCAAAAGGCGCTTTCTGGGGCCAACGTCCTGACTTTC.

This CDR3 is CASSPVEGLGPSYNSPLHF. The CDR3 DNA reads TGTGCCAGCAGTCCCGTAGAGGGTTTGGGTCCCTCCTATAATTCACCCCTCCACTTT. J is TRBJ1-6 and V is TRBV28, with unresolved D. This CDR3 has 19 amino acids. Germline V gene sequence: CDR1 MDHEN, CDR2 SYDVKM. V lost 5 bases, J lost 0 bases, and 20 bases lay in between. The whole variable domain, filled in from reference TRBV28 and TRBJ1-6, reads DVKVTQSSRYLVKRTGEKVFLECVQDMDHENMFWYRQDPGLGLRLIYFSYDVKMKEKGDIPEGYSVSREKKERFSLILESASTNQTSMYLCASSPVEGLGPSYNSPLHFGNGTRLTVT.

This clone has a count of ten or more. The genes are TRBV19 and TRBJ1-3; no clear D. V lost 5 bases, J lost 0 bases, and 5 bases lay in between. The CDR3 spans 13 residues. Germline CDR1 and CDR2: LNHDA and SQIVND (reference sequence). The CDR3 sequence: CASSGFSGNTIYF. DNA for the CDR3: TGTGCCAGTAGTGGGTTCTCTGGAAACACCATATATTTT.

The chain employs TRBV7-9 and TRBJ2-2; the match to TRBD2 covers 10 bases. This CDR3 is built from 16 residues. Trimming removed 5 bases from V and 1 base from J; junction bases left unmatched: 4. Germline V lookup: CDR1 SEHNR, CDR2 FQNEAQ (reference sequence). CDR3 coding DNA: TGTGCCAGCAGCCCACGACTAGCGGGGAACACCGGGGAGCTGTTTTTT. Residues: CASSPRLAGNTGELFF.

V usage is TRBV4-2 and J usage is TRBJ2-1; 15 bases agree with TRBD2. V shed 2 bases, J shed 8 bases, and the junction held 16 bases outside the gene matches. The CDR3 runs 20 residues. Germline CDR1 LGHNA, CDR2 YNFKEQ. CDR3 amino acids: CASSQTGLAGGQGLIDEQFF. The CDR3 DNA follows: TGTGCCAGCAGCCAAACGGGACTAGCGGGGGGCCAGGGGCTGATTGATGAGCAGTTCTTC.

The chain couples TRBV5-1 to TRBJ2-7; 7 nucleotides line up with TRBD1. CDR1 and CDR2 (germline): SGHRS, YFSETQ. Losses at the gene ends were 4 bases for V and 1 base for J; bases not matched to a gene: 5. The CDR3 is made up of 14 amino acids. The CDR3 here is CASSGGQLSYEQYF. The CDR3 bases are TGCGCCAGCAGCGGGGGACAGCTATCCTACGAGCAGTACTTC.

This clone was detected only once. This sequence joins TRBV14 and TRBJ2-3; D gene uncertain. Trimming removed 3 bases from V and 1 base from J, with 17 bases in between. This CDR3 spans 17 amino acids. Germline values: CDR1 SGHDN, CDR2 FVKESK. The CDR3 bases are TGTGCCAGCAGCCAGCAAATGTCCCCGGTTGGCACAGATACGCAGTATTTT. It yields the protein CASSQQMSPVGTDTQYF.

The chain combines TRBV2 with TRBJ1-1; D may be TRBD1 (6 bases). Germline values: CDR1 SNHLY, CDR2 FYNNEI. This CDR3 spans 13 amino acids. Trimming took off 5 bases at V and 6 bases at J, with 13 bases between the two ends. The CDR3 DNA follows: TGTGCCAGCAGTTTACGACAGGTTTCTGAAGCTTTCTTT. This gives the protein CASSLRQVSEAFF.

The chain links TRBV18 to TRBJ1-3; D not resolved. The CDR3 covers 16 residues. Germline CDR1 and CDR2: KGHSH and LQKENI. Trimming removed 6 bases from V and 0 bases from J, with 15 bases in between. CDR3 protein: CASSPNKKISGNTIYF. The CDR3 DNA reads as TGTGCCAGCTCCCCTAACAAGAAAATCTCTGGAAACACCATATATTTT.

The chain has TRBV2 and TRBJ2-4; 9 bases agree with TRBD1. Unmatched junction bases numbered 2, after V lost 6 bases and J lost 5 bases. Germline assignment: CDR1 SNHLY and CDR2 FYNNEI. This CDR3 comprises 13 residues. The CDR3 sequence: CASRWDRENIQYF. In DNA form, the CDR3 reads TGTGCCAGCAGGTGGGACAGGGAAAACATTCAGTACTTC.

The chain recombines TRBV18 with TRBJ2-1; D gene unclear. The V and J ends lost 0 bases and 0 bases respectively, with 12 bases between them. The germline V gene encodes CDR1 KGHSH and CDR2 LQKENI. The CDR3 has 17 amino acids. CDR3 coding DNA: TGTGCCAGCTCACCACCGGCAAGAGGTAACTCCTACAATGAGCAGTTCTTC. Translation: CASSPPARGNSYNEQFF. The full variable domain, completed using reference TRBV18 and TRBJ2-1, is NAGVMQNPRHLVRRRGQEARLRCSPMKGHSHVYWYRQLPEEGLKFMVYLQKENIIDESGMPKERFSAEFPKEGPSILRIQQVVRGDSAAYFCASSPPARGNSYNEQFFGPGTRLTVL.

The CDR3 nucleotides are TGCGCCAGCAGGACAGGGCCCACCGGGGAGCTGTTTTTT. Amino acid sequence: CASRTGPTGELFF. The chain has TRBV10-1 and TRBJ2-2; 7 nucleotides line up with TRBD1. CDR1 and CDR2 from the germline V gene are WNHNN and SYGVQD (reference sequence). Germline trimming cut 6 bases from V and 4 bases from J; bases unmatched to any gene: 2. The CDR3 contains 13 residues.

This clone was recorded once. The V call is TRBV5-1, the J call TRBJ2-7, with 8 positions matching TRBD2. This CDR3 has 16 residues. V trimming: 4 bases; J trimming: 3 bases; junction bases outside the gene matches: 12. The germline CDR1 and CDR2 sequences are SGHRS and YFSETQ. The CDR3 protein is CASSQGHGGGSYEQYF. CDR3 sequence (DNA): TGCGCCAGCAGCCAAGGGCACGGGGGGGGTAGCTACGAGCAGTACTTC. The full variable domain, in which reference TRBV5-1 and TRBJ2-7 provide the parts outside the CDR3, is KAGVTQTPRYLIKTRGQQVTLSCSPISGHRSVSWYQQTPGQGLQFLFEYFSETQRNKGNFPGRFSGRQFSNSRSEMNVSTLELGDSALYLCASSQGHGGGSYEQYFGPGTRLTVT.

The rearrangement uses TRBV2 and TRBJ2-3, with TRBD2 identical over 8 bases. CDR1 is SNHLY, CDR2 FYNNEI, per germline. This CDR3 is built from 16 residues. Trimming took 6 bases from V and 4 from J; bases not matched to a gene: 12. CDR3 DNA sequence: TGTGCCAGCAGGGCTTCGGGCGCGGGGGGCGCAGATACGCAGTATTTT. Protein sequence: CASRASGAGGADTQYF.